The 31 T cell receptor beta chains listed next were all sequenced from one sample in a study of siplizumab effects on memory and regulatory T cells. Some clones are missing from TCRdb's copy, which holds only in-frame ones; the method was immunoSEQ multiplex PCR. The table has 37,000 or so clones, 89% seen once. The sequencing sample was made of naive CD4+ T cells sorted from blood. All receptors come from a human donor in good health.

This clone has just a few counts. This rearrangement joins TRBV18 to TRBJ2-7; D gene unclear. The CDR3 has 13 residues. Germline CDR1 and CDR2: KGHSH and LQKENI. V shed 4 bases and J shed 0 bases, with 7 bases lying between them. This CDR3 is CASSRASSYEQYF. DNA of the CDR3: TGTGCCAGCTCACGGGCTTCCTCCTACGAGCAGTACTTC.

J is TRBJ2-7 and V is TRBV28; 11 nucleotides match TRBD1. The CDR3 runs 15 residues. The germline V gene encodes CDR1 MDHEN and CDR2 SYDVKM. V lost 7 bases to trimming and J lost 3 bases; unmatched junction nucleotides: 8. The CDR3 nucleotides are TGTGCCAGCATTTCCCGGGACAGGGGGTTCTACGAGCAGTACTTC. It encodes CASISRDRGFYEQYF.

This sequence joins TRBV2 and TRBJ1-3; D might be TRBD1 (5 bases). V was clipped by 11 bases and J by 1 base, with 12 bases between them. The CDR3 extends over 13 amino acids. Germline V gene sequence: CDR1 SNHLY, CDR2 FYNNEI. CDR3 amino acids: CAAGGESGNTIYF. As DNA, the CDR3 is TGTGCCGCGGGAGGGGAGTCTGGAAACACCATATATTTT.

This sequence joins TRBV5-8 and TRBJ2-5, with a possible D match to TRBD1 (5 bases). The germline V gene encodes CDR1 SGHTS and CDR2 YDEGEE. The CDR3 totals 14 residues. Trimming took 0 bases from V and 2 from J, leaving 8 bases between them. CDR3 region: CASSLGSGQETQYF. CDR3 DNA: TGTGCCAGCAGCTTGGGTTCAGGGCAAGAGACCCAGTACTTC. Complete variable domain (other parts from reference TRBV5-8 and TRBJ2-5): EAGVTQSPTHLIKTRGQQATLRCSPISGHTSVYWYQQALGLGLQFLLWYDEGEERNRGNFPPRFSGRQFPNYSSELNVNALELEDSALYLCASSLGSGQETQYFGPGTRLLVL.

V and J are TRBV10-3 and TRBJ2-3, with TRBD2 matching over 11 bases. The length of the CDR3 is 16 residues. Germline CDR1 ENHRY, CDR2 SYGVKD. With 3 bases clipped from V and 1 base from J, the junction kept 3 bases outside the gene matches. CDR3 sequence (DNA): TGTGCCATCAGTGACTCGGGACTAGCGGGCACAGATACGCAGTATTTT. This translates into CAISDSGLAGTDTQYF.

The chain has TRBV10-3 and TRBJ1-2; 10 nucleotides line up with TRBD1. With 1 base clipped from V and 4 bases from J, the junction kept 12 bases outside the gene matches. Germline V CDR1 and CDR2: ENHRY, SYGVKD. The CDR3 has 18 residues. CDR3 nucleotides: TGTGCCATCAGTGAGTTTCGACGCGACAGGGGGCTTAGCTATGGCTACACCTTC. Its translation: CAISEFRRDRGLSYGYTF.

The chain combines TRBV18 with TRBJ1-1; D unclear. Trimming removed 3 bases from V and 1 base from J, with 6 bases in between. The CDR3 covers 13 residues. The germline V gene has CDR1 KGHSH and CDR2 LQKENI. Here the CDR3 reads CASSPEANTEAFF. The CDR3 DNA reads as TGTGCCAGCTCACCGGAGGCGAACACTGAAGCTTTCTTT.

The CDR3 spells CASSPYSQGETQYF. CDR3 bases: TGTGCCAGCAGTCCATACTCCCAAGGAGAGACCCAGTACTTC. The J gene is TRBJ2-5, the V gene TRBV7-9; D is unclear. Deletions cut 6 bases from V and 4 bases from J, with 15 bases between. CDR1 and CDR2 from the germline V gene are SEHNR and FQNEAQ (reference sequence). The CDR3 has 14 residues.

V gene TRBV11-3 combines with J gene TRBJ2-1, with D perhaps given as TRBD1 or TRBD2 (5 bases each). From germline, CDR1 is SGHNT and CDR2 YENEEA. The CDR3 consists of 15 residues. Between the trimmed V and J ends, which lost 5 bases and 9 bases, there was a span of 20 bases. The CDR3 DNA reads as TGTGCCAGCAGCCCCGGGACCCCTCCACAATTTGAGCAGTTCTTC. This translates into CASSPGTPPQFEQFF.

V gene TRBV5-1 combines with J gene TRBJ1-3; D ambiguous. Germline loops: CDR1 SGHRS, CDR2 YFSETQ. The CDR3 has 16 residues. V lost 5 bases, J lost 0 bases, and 15 bases lay in between. The CDR3 coding sequence is TGCGCCAGCAGTTACCTCTTGGGAGTCTCTGGAAACACCATATATTTT. It specifies CASSYLLGVSGNTIYF.

This rearrangement joins TRBV5-1 to TRBJ2-5; 10 nucleotides agree with TRBD2. Unmatched junction bases numbered 14, after V lost 4 bases and J lost 2 bases. CDR1 is SGHRS, CDR2 YFSETQ, per germline. This CDR3 spans 18 amino acids. CDR3 sequence reads: CASSVGVQGTSAQETQYF. In DNA form, the CDR3 reads TGCGCCAGCAGCGTCGGGGTACAGGGGACTAGCGCACAAGAGACCCAGTACTTC.

The V call is TRBV5-1, the J call TRBJ2-1; TRBD2 matches 10 bases. This CDR3 contains 13 residues. The V segment lost 4 bases and the J segment 7 bases; nucleotides outside the gene matches: 2. The V gene's germline CDR1 is SGHRS and CDR2 YFSETQ. CDR3 amino acids: CASSELAGNEQFF. The CDR3 coding sequence is TGCGCCAGCAGCGAACTAGCGGGGAATGAGCAGTTCTTC.

The rearrangement joins TRBV25-1 to TRBJ1-1, with a weak D call TRBD1 (5 bases). This CDR3 region has 16 residues. Germline values: CDR1 MGHDK, CDR2 SYGVNS. V lost 3 bases, J lost 3 bases, and 17 bases lay in between. The CDR3 DNA follows: TGTGCCAGCAGTGATAGGTCAGAGGGGTTGCACACTGAAGCTTTCTTT. This gives the protein CASSDRSEGLHTEAFF.

The gene calls are TRBV6-6 and TRBJ2-2; 9 bases are a match to TRBD1. The V gene end was trimmed by 5 bases and the J gene end by 4 bases; junction bases not matched to a gene: 5. The CDR3 is 15 residues long. Per germline, CDR1 MNHNY and CDR2 SVGAGI (reference sequence). The CDR3 sequence: CASSTRTGATGELFF. CDR3 coding DNA: TGTGCCAGCAGTACACGGACAGGGGCCACCGGGGAGCTGTTTTTT.

CDR3 nucleotide sequence: TGTGCCTGGAGTCCGCGTGATAATTCACCCCTCCACTTT. This encodes CAWSPRDNSPLHF. This chain connects TRBV30 to TRBJ1-6; D gene uncertain. The CDR3 has 13 residues. Germline lookup yields CDR1 GTSNPN and CDR2 SVGIG (reference sequence). V gave up 2 bases and J gave up 5 bases, with 7 bases separating them.

The chain couples TRBV18 to TRBJ2-5; TRBD1 agrees at 8 bases. The CDR3 sequence is 15 residues long. J gave up 8 bases and V 1 base, and 9 bases lay outside the gene matches. The V gene's germline CDR1 is KGHSH and CDR2 LQKENI. The CDR3 sequence: CASSPQRQGQVTQYF. The CDR3 DNA sequence: TGTGCCAGCTCACCACAAAGACAGGGGCAGGTAACCCAGTACTTC.

The chain is built from TRBV5-1 and TRBJ2-3, with D uncertain. CDR3 size: 13 residues. V lost 5 bases to trimming and J lost 5 bases, with 12 bases between them. Germline values: CDR1 SGHRS, CDR2 YFSETQ. In nucleotides, the CDR3 is TGCGCCAGCAGAAACGGGCCAGAAGATACGCAGTATTTT. It specifies CASRNGPEDTQYF.

The rearrangement joins TRBV12-5 to TRBJ2-2, with a possible D match to TRBD1 (5 bases). This CDR3 has 15 amino acids. Trimming pared 2 bases from V and 6 bases from J, leaving 13 bases between. Germline V lookup: CDR1 LGHNT, CDR2 FRNRAP. The CDR3 region has the DNA TGTGCTAGTGGTTTGTACATAGGGGCTCCCGGGGAGCTGTTTTTT. It is translated as CASGLYIGAPGELFF.

This chain joins TRBV5-1 and TRBJ2-1; possibly TRBD2 for D (7 bases). Germline CDR1 and CDR2: SGHRS and YFSETQ. Deletions cut 4 bases from V and 4 bases from J, with 15 bases between. This CDR3 is 15 amino acids long. The CDR3 here is CASSTSEGVYNEQFF. CDR3 sequence (DNA): TGCGCCAGCAGCACTAGCGAGGGGGTTTACAATGAGCAGTTCTTC.

The V and J genes are TRBV11-2 and TRBJ1-2; D is unclear. The germline V and J ends were trimmed by 5 bases and 0 bases, with 7 bases remaining between them. The CDR3 has 13 amino acids. Germline V CDR1 and CDR2: SGHAT, FQNNGV. The DNA of the CDR3 is TGTGCCAGCAGCCCGGACTCTAACTATGGCTACACCTTC. It specifies CASSPDSNYGYTF.

The rearrangement uses TRBV19 and TRBJ1-3; D uncertain. Trimming took off 8 bases at V and 3 bases at J, with 8 bases between the two ends. Germline lookup yields CDR1 LNHDA and CDR2 SQIVND (reference sequence). This CDR3 is 12 amino acids long. The CDR3 loop reads CASFRRGNTIYF. The DNA for the CDR3 is TGTGCCAGTTTCCGCCGTGGAAACACCATATATTTT. The full variable domain, its missing parts supplied by reference TRBV19 and TRBJ1-3, is DGGITQSPKYLFRKEGQNVTLSCEQNLNHDAMYWYRQDPGQGLRLIYYSQIVNDFQKGDIAEGYSVSREKKESFPLTVTSAQKNPTAFYLCASFRRGNTIYFGEGSWLTVV.

Written as DNA, the CDR3 is TGTGCCAGCAGTAGTAGTGGGAGTGAAAAACTGTTTTTT. Encoded protein: CASSSSGSEKLFF. This chain links TRBV25-1 with TRBJ1-4; D gene unclear. The CDR3 is made up of 13 amino acids. The germline V and J ends were trimmed by 5 bases and 7 bases, with 11 bases remaining between them. CDR1 and CDR2 (germline): MGHDK, SYGVNS.

The CDR3 nucleotides read TGCGCCAGCAGCCAAGCGGGAGCCTACGAGACCCAGTACTTC. This gives the protein CASSQAGAYETQYF. The chain has TRBV4-1 and TRBJ2-5; D is possibly TRBD2 (6 bases). The ends were cut back, 1 base at V and 5 bases at J, with 11 bases in the middle. The CDR3 has 14 amino acids. CDR1 is MGHRA and CDR2 is YSYEKL in the germline V gene.

The chain uses TRBV5-1 and TRBJ2-5, with 9 bases fitting TRBD1. J lost 4 bases, V lost 3 bases, and 7 bases had no gene match. The CDR3 extends over 15 amino acids. Germline CDR1 and CDR2: SGHRS and YFSETQ. The CDR3, as DNA: TGCGCCAGCAGCTGGGGGGACAGGGAGGGAGAGACCCAGTACTTC. This translates into CASSWGDREGETQYF. The full variable domain, in which reference TRBV5-1 and TRBJ2-5 provide the parts outside the CDR3, is KAGVTQTPRYLIKTRGQQVTLSCSPISGHRSVSWYQQTPGQGLQFLFEYFSETQRNKGNFPGRFSGRQFSNSRSEMNVSTLELGDSALYLCASSWGDREGETQYFGPGTRLLVL.

About this clone itself: One junction end disagrees with the germline gene, perhaps due to a read error. The rearrangement uses TRBV7-7 and TRBJ2-1; TRBD2 matches at 10 bases. Germline loops: CDR1 SSHAT, CDR2 FNYEAQ (reference sequence). The CDR3 loop spans 15 amino acids. This chain's CDR3 is CASSSSSGRADEQFF. CDR3 nucleotides: TGTGCTAGCAGCTCCTCGAGCGGGAGGGCCGATGAGCAGTTCTTC.

In DNA, the CDR3 is TGTGCCAGCAGCGCTACAACAACTGTGTGGGACTTTTACGAGCAGTACTTC. Translation gives CASSATTTVWDFYEQYF. The J gene is TRBJ2-7, the V gene TRBV2; tentatively, D is TRBD2 (6 bases). Germline V gene data show CDR1 as SNHLY and CDR2 as FYNNEI. V was clipped by 6 bases and J by 4 bases, with 25 bases between them. This CDR3 is 17 amino acids long.

The V call is TRBV6-6, the J call TRBJ1-1; the D gene is possibly TRBD1 (5 bases). V lost 2 bases to trimming and J lost 6 bases, with 16 bases between them. The CDR3 extends over 15 amino acids. Germline assignment: CDR1 MNHNY and CDR2 SVGAGI (reference sequence). The chain's CDR3 is CASSYPSVGAPEAFF. For the CDR3, the DNA is TGTGCCAGCAGTTACCCTTCCGTTGGGGCCCCTGAAGCTTTCTTT.

The chain recombines TRBV7-9 with TRBJ2-4; D gene ambiguous. CDR3 length: 15 amino acids. Trimming removed 5 bases from V and 7 bases from J, with 18 bases in between. Looked up from germline, CDR1 is SEHNR and CDR2 is FQNEAQ (reference sequence). CDR3 nucleotide sequence: TGTGCCAGCAGCGCTCACCTTGGGTGGCTCAACATTCAGTACTTC. It is translated as CASSAHLGWLNIQYF.

The CDR3 is CASSRRQGGQETQYF. For the CDR3, the DNA is TGCGCCAGCAGCCGACGACAGGGGGGCCAAGAGACCCAGTACTTC. The rearrangement links TRBV5-1 to TRBJ2-5, with 9 bases lining up with TRBD1. Per the germline V gene, CDR1 is SGHRS and CDR2 is YFSETQ. With V trimmed by 4 bases and J by 1 base, 5 bases remained unmatched. The CDR3 extends over 15 amino acids.

The chain carries TRBV19 and TRBJ1-1; a possible D gene is TRBD1 (5 bases). The CDR3 is 14 residues long. Looked up from germline, CDR1 is LNHDA and CDR2 is SQIVND (reference sequence). V lost 4 bases and J 14 bases, leaving 23 bases between the germline ends. This chain's CDR3 is CASSTDRPPRQPFF. CDR3 sequence (DNA): TGTGCCAGTAGTACCGACAGACCTCCTAGGCAACCGTTCTTT.

V gene TRBV19 combines with J gene TRBJ1-4, with 10 bases that match TRBD1. There are 15 residues in the CDR3. Germline loops: CDR1 LNHDA, CDR2 SQIVND (reference sequence). V was pared by 6 bases and J by 5 bases, with 6 bases of the junction left unmatched. The chain's CDR3 is CASSLRQGANEKLFF. The DNA of the CDR3 is TGTGCCAGTAGCCTTCGACAGGGGGCAAATGAAAAACTGTTTTTT.